Reported below is one T cell receptor (beta chain). Antigen unknown. The CDR3 has 16 residues. V shed 4 bases and J 6 bases; nucleotides not matched to a gene: 11. Germline V lookup: CDR1 MNHEY, CDR2 SMNVEV (reference sequence). The data stem from a study of T cell responses to AZD1222 COVID-19 vaccine. The table came from immunoSEQ multiplex PCR; TCRdb's copy has only in-frame clones and leaves some out. The sample lists 50,000 to 65,000 clones, around nine tenths seen once, with about 6% in the top ten. Whole-study results and caveats: After the peak T cell response, and only then, were repertoires sampled. Clonal diversity was possibly underestimated; the donors were predominantly white British and more often female. Nearly half of unique spike-specific TCRs reportedly avoided B.1.351 and B.1.1.7 mutated regions. Spike-specific TCR repertoires showed rising breadth and depth after two AZD1222 doses.

The sample was peripheral blood, taken 28 days after the second dose of the MenACWY control vaccine. The receptor was isolated from an adult who received the MenACWY meningococcal vaccine as a control. The chain employs TRBV27 and TRBJ2-7; TRBD1 matches 11 bases. The CDR3 bases are TGTGCCAGCAGTTCCCTCGGGACAGGGGGAGACAGCGAGCAGTACTTC. It specifies CASSSLGTGGDSEQYF.